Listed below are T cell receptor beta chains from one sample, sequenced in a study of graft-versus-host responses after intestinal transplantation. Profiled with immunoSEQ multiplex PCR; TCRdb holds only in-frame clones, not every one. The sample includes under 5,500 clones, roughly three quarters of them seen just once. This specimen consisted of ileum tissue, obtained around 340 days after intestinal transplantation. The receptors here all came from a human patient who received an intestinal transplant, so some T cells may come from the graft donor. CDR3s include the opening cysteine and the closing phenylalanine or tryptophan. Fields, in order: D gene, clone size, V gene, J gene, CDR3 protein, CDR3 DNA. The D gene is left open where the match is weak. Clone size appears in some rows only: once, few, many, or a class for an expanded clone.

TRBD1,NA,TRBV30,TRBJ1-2,CAWRDRDGYTF,TGTGCCTGGAGGGACAGGGACGGCTACACCTTC
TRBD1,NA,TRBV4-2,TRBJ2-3,CASSQEVTGTGTDTQYF,TGTGCCAGCAGCCAAGAGGTGACAGGGACGGGAACAGATACGCAGTATTTT
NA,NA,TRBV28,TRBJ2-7,CASSRQATDYEQYF,TGTGCCAGCAGTCGACAGGCGACCGACTACGAGCAGTACTTC
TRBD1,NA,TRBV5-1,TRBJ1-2,CASSTRQGPSGGYTF,TGCGCCAGCAGCACAAGACAGGGCCCCTCTGGTGGCTACACCTTC
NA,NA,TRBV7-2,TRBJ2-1,CASSLEYQDYNEQFF,TGTGCCAGCAGCTTAGAATACCAGGACTACAATGAGCAGTTCTTC
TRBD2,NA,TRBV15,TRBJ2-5,CATSRGGLAVGQETQYF,TGTGCCACCAGCAGAGGAGGACTAGCGGTAGGGCAAGAGACCCAGTACTTC
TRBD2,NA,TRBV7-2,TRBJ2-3,CASSLGGRADTQYF,TGTGCCAGCAGCTTAGGCGGGAGGGCAGATACGCAGTATTTT
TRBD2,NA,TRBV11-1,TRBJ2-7,CASSLSSGRLWYEQYF,TGTGCCAGCAGCTTATCTAGCGGGAGGTTGTGGTACGAGCAGTACTTC
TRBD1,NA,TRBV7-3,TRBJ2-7,CASSLAGTESYEQYF,TGTGCCAGCAGCTTAGCCGGGACAGAATCCTACGAGCAGTACTTC
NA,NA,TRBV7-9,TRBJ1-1,CASSLSERTEAFF,TGTGCCAGCAGCTTATCTGAGCGCACTGAAGCTTTCTTT
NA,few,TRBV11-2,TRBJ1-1,CASSGDMFANTEAFF,TGTGCCAGCAGCGGGGACATGTTTGCGAACACTGAAGCTTTCTTT